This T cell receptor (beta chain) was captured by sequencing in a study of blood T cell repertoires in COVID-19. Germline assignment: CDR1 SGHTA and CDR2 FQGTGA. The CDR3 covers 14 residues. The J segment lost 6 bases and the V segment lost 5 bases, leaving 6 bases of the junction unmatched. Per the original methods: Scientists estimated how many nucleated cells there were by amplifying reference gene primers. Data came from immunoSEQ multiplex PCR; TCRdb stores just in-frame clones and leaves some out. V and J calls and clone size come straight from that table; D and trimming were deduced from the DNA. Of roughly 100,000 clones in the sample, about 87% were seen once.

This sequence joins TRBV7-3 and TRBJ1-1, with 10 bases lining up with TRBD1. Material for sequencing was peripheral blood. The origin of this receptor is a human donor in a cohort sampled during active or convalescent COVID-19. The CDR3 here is CASSMTGGNAEAFF. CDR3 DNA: TGTGCCAGCAGCATGACAGGGGGCAACGCTGAAGCTTTCTTT.